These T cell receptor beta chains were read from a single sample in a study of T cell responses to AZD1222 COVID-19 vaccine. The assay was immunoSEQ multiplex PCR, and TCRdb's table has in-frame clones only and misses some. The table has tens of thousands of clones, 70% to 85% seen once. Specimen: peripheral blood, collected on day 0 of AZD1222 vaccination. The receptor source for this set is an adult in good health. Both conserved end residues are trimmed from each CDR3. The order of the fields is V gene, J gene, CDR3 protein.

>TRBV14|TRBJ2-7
ASSPGLSLYEQY
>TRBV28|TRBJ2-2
ASTASGSFGELF
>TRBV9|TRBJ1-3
ASSETVLSGNTIY
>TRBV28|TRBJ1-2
ASSQRERGYT
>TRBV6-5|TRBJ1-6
ASSYEAPSGLSPLH
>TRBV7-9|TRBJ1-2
ASTRPAANYGYT
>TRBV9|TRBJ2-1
ASSPRHGLAGDNEQF
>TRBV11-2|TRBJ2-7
ASSPQGEGHFEQY
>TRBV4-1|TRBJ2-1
ASSQDPNEQF
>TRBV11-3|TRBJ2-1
ASSLVDGRGEQF
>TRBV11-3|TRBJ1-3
ASSLEGASGNTIY
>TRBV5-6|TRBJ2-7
ASRLWTSGYEQY
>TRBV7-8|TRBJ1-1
ASTYTGTEAF
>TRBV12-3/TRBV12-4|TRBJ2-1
ASSLGSYNEQF
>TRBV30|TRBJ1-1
AWRGQGGTEAF
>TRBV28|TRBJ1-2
ASSTSPGGYT
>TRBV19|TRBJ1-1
ASTPVYGGEAF
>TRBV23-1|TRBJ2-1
ASSQTGTPTLMQQF
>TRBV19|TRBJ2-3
ASSRTGMADTQY
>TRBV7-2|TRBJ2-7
ASSLVGRSYEQY
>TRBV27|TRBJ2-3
ASSSLASGFSTDTQY
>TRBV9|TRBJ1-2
ASSATGNHGYT
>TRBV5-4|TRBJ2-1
ASSPGGGSGRNEQF
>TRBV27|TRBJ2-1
ASAQWTSDEQF
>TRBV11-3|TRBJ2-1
ASSPYNEQF
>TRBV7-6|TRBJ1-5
ASSTQNTTPQH
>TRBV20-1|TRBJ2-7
SASGDLPSSEQY
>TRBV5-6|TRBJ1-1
ASSKGWNTEAF
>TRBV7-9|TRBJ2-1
ASSLTGKADNEQF
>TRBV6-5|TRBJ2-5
ASSYTQSGLTQY
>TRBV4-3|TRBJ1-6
ASSQVESTFSPLH